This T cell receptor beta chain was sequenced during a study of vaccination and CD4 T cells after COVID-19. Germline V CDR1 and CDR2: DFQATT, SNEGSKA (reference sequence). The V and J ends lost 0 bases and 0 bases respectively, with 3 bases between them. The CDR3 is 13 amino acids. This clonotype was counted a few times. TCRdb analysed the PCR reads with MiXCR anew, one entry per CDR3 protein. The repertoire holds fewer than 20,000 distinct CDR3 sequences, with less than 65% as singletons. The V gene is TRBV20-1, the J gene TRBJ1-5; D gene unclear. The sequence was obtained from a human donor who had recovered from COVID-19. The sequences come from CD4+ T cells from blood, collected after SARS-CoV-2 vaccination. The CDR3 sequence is CSAREFSNQPQHF. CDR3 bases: TGCAGTGCTAGAGAATTTAGCAATCAGCCCCAGCATTTT.